This T cell receptor (beta chain) derives from a study of graft-versus-host responses after intestinal transplantation. Profiled with immunoSEQ multiplex PCR; TCRdb holds only in-frame clones, not every one. The sample carries about 59,000 clones, about 94% recorded once. Findings of the study overall: Individuals carrying graft-donor T cell macrochimerism showed high graft-versus-host to host-versus-graft clonal ratios in allografts. Recipient marrow contained GvH clones, some of which appeared first in ileum or blood.

Germline values: CDR1 SGHDT, CDR2 YYEEEE. Trimming shortened V by 5 bases and J by 9 bases, and 26 bases separated the two germline ends. The CDR3 contains 16 residues. This clone has a handful of counts. What it binds is unknown. The chain carries TRBV5-6 and TRBJ2-5; weak D call: TRBD2 (6 bases). The source was unstimulated CD4+ T cells sorted from spleen or lymph node cells, collected before transplant. This sequence originates from a human donor who was the organ donor for an intestinal transplant. The CDR3 nucleotides are TGTGCCAGCAGTCGGGGGACTCCAAGTAGGTCGGGGGCCCAGTACTTC. It translates to CASSRGTPSRSGAQYF.